Following are 24 T cell receptor beta chains from one sample sequenced in a study of response to subunit inactivated influenza vaccine. TCRdb used MiXCR to reprocess the RT-PCR reads, holding one entry per CDR3 protein. Of hundreds of thousands of distinct CDR3 sequences in the sample, over 25% were seen once. The sequencing here drew on CD4+ T cells sorted from PBMCs, taken around 5 days after vaccination. These TCRs come from a man aged 45-65 years who received an inactivated influenza vaccine.

This clonotype was recorded many times. V gene TRBV7-2 combines with J gene TRBJ2-1; D is possibly TRBD1 (5 bases). Trimming took off 7 bases at V and 5 bases at J, with 15 bases between the two ends. Germline loops: CDR1 SGHTA, CDR2 FQGNSA. The CDR3 runs 14 residues. This CDR3 reads CASNLGLGHNEQFF. The CDR3 region has the DNA TGTGCCAGCAATTTGGGATTGGGGCACAATGAGCAGTTCTTC.

The chain links TRBV7-7 to TRBJ2-5, with 10 bases that match TRBD2. Germline V gene data show CDR1 as SSHAT and CDR2 as FNYEAQ (reference sequence). The CDR3 extends over 18 amino acids. Unmatched junction bases numbered 12, after V lost 4 bases and J lost 1 base. The DNA of the CDR3 is TGTGCCAGCAGCTACCGGCTCGGGATAGCGGGAGGCCAAGAGACCCAGTACTTC. Protein: CASSYRLGIAGGQETQYF.

On this clonotype itself: At one boundary the junction diverges from the germline segment, which might be a read error. Here the CDR3 reads CASSAPGTVF. DNA of the CDR3: TGTGCCAGCAGTGCCCCCGGGACCGTCTTC. The rearrangement joins TRBV2 to TRBJ2-1; D assignment may be TRBD1 or TRBD2 (5 bases each). Germline V gene data show CDR1 as SNHLY and CDR2 as FYNNEI. The CDR3 loop spans 10 amino acids.

The genes are TRBV20-1 and TRBJ2-5; possibly TRBD1 for D (5 bases). V shed 6 bases and J shed 1 base, with 15 bases lying between them. CDR1 is DFQATT and CDR2 is SNEGSKA in the germline V gene (reference sequence). CDR3 length equals 14 residues. DNA for the CDR3: TGCAGTGCCCACCCGGACACCATCCAAGAGACCCAGTACTTC. This encodes CSAHPDTIQETQYF.

This clonotype has just a few counts. Here the CDR3 reads CSAPPLAGGFYNEQFF. The CDR3 DNA reads as TGCAGTGCCCCCCCACTAGCGGGAGGCTTCTACAATGAGCAGTTCTTC. The chain joins TRBV20-1 to TRBJ2-1, with 12 bases fitting TRBD2. V gave up 6 bases and J gave up 3 bases; unmatched junction bases: 9. The germline V gene encodes CDR1 DFQATT and CDR2 SNEGSKA (reference sequence). CDR3 length equals 16 residues.

This clonotype was counted only a few times. The chain links TRBV20-1 to TRBJ2-7; 10 positions agree with TRBD2. V lost 5 bases and J lost 3; bases outside the gene matches: 7. CDR1 is DFQATT, CDR2 SNEGSKA, per germline (reference sequence). The CDR3 is 14 amino acids. CDR3 coding DNA: TGCAGTGCTTCGTCAGCGGGGGGGAACTACGAGCAGTACTTC. This sequence encodes CSASSAGGNYEQYF.

V and J are TRBV12-3 or TRBV12-4 and TRBJ1-2, with 7 bases identical to TRBD1. J was trimmed by 6 bases and V by 5 bases; bases with no gene match: 12. CDR3 length: 15 residues. The CDR3 DNA reads TGTGCCAGCAGTCATCGACAGGGAGGCGGGCATGGCTACACCTTC. As protein: CASSHRQGGGHGYTF.

This clonotype was counted a few times. The chain couples TRBV5-6 to TRBJ1-5; no clear D gene. CDR3 length equals 16 residues. Trimming cost V 0 bases and J 1 base, with 11 bases left between them. Germline V CDR1 and CDR2: SGHDT, YYEEEE. The CDR3 sequence is CASSLGPGRSNQPQHF. CDR3 bases: TGTGCCAGCAGCTTGGGTCCCGGCCGGAGCAATCAGCCCCAGCATTTT. The variable domain in full, completed from reference TRBV5-6 and TRBJ1-5, reads DAGVTQSPTHLIKTRGQQVTLRCSPKSGHDTVSWYQQALGQGPQFIFQYYEEEERQRGNFPDRFSGHQFPNYSSELNVNALLLGDSALYLCASSLGPGRSNQPQHFGDGTRLSIL.

This clonotype showed up just a few times. The V gene is TRBV10-3, the J gene TRBJ2-2; D is undetermined. V gave up 8 bases and J gave up 8 bases, with 12 bases separating them. The CDR3 runs 12 residues. From germline, CDR1 is ENHRY and CDR2 SYGVKD. CDR3: CAIVGPGGELFF. CDR3 in DNA: TGTGCCATCGTAGGACCAGGAGGGGAGCTGTTTTTT.

The gene calls are TRBV6-1 and TRBJ1-6; D is uncertain. The germline V and J ends were trimmed by 5 bases and 2 bases, with 16 bases remaining between them. The CDR3 loop spans 17 amino acids. Germline-derived CDR1 and CDR2 are MNHNS and SASEGT. The CDR3 sequence: CASSPWTFSTYNSPLHF. The CDR3 nucleotides are TGTGCCAGCAGTCCCTGGACTTTCAGTACCTATAATTCACCCCTCCACTTT.

This clonotype was seen at least ten times. The V call is TRBV20-1, the J call TRBJ2-2; no reliable D call. Trimming stripped 6 bases from V and 4 bases from J, with 12 bases between. CDR1 DFQATT and CDR2 SNEGSKA come from the germline V gene (reference sequence). The CDR3 contains 13 residues. CDR3 nucleotide sequence: TGCAGTGCCCTTATGGGAATCACCGGGGAGCTGTTTTTT. Its translation is CSALMGITGELFF.

This clonotype was seen once. The CDR3 sequence: CAIRGGQGNEQFF. CDR3 DNA sequence: TGTGCCATCAGGGGGGGACAGGGCAATGAGCAGTTCTTC. The rearrangement links TRBV10-3 to TRBJ2-1; TRBD1 matches 9 bases. CDR1 is ENHRY and CDR2 is SYGVKD in the germline V gene. This CDR3 is 13 amino acids long. With 6 bases clipped from V and 6 bases from J, the junction kept 3 bases outside the gene matches.

This clonotype occurred a few times. V usage is TRBV6-1 and J usage is TRBJ2-7; D is tentatively TRBD1 or TRBD2 (5 bases each). The CDR3 is 14 amino acids. Germline CDR1 reads MNHNS; CDR2 reads SASEGT. V lost 3 bases, J lost 3 bases, and 12 bases lay in between. The CDR3 DNA follows: TGTGCCAGCAGTGATCCCGCAGGGAGCTACGAGCAGTACTTC. This gives the protein CASSDPAGSYEQYF.

In its sample, this clonotype was seen a few times. This chain connects TRBV24-1 to TRBJ2-3; 7 bases map to TRBD1. The CDR3 has 17 amino acids. The J segment lost 2 bases and the V segment lost 4 bases, leaving 11 bases of the junction unmatched. The germline V gene has CDR1 KGHDR and CDR2 SFDVKD. This CDR3 is CATSEKNRGVFTDTQYF. CDR3 sequence (DNA): TGTGCCACCAGTGAAAAGAACAGGGGTGTTTTCACAGATACGCAGTATTTT.

The chain combines TRBV3-1 with TRBJ2-7; D remains ambiguous. The CDR3 runs 11 residues. CDR1 and CDR2 from the germline V gene are LGHDT and YNNKEL (reference sequence). Trimming left V 3 bases short and J 3 bases short, with 3 bases between. The CDR3 DNA reads as TGTGCCAGCAGCCATCACTACGAGCAGTACTTC. It specifies CASSHHYEQYF.

The chain recombines TRBV20-1 with TRBJ2-5, with TRBD2 identical over 12 bases. Germline loops: CDR1 DFQATT, CDR2 SNEGSKA (reference sequence). The CDR3 runs to 15 residues. The J segment lost 2 bases and the V segment lost 1 base, leaving 2 bases of the junction unmatched. CDR3 amino acids: CSARVLAGGQETQYF. Written as DNA, the CDR3 is TGCAGTGCTAGAGTTCTAGCGGGAGGGCAAGAGACCCAGTACTTC.

The chain uses TRBV29-1 and TRBJ2-5; perhaps TRBD1 as D (6 bases). This CDR3 contains 12 residues. Trimming took off 7 bases at V and 5 bases at J, with 14 bases between the two ends. Per the germline V gene, CDR1 is SQVTM and CDR2 is ANQGSEA. In DNA form, the CDR3 reads TGCAGCGAGAAGACAGGTAGCGAGACCCAGTACTTC. This translates into CSEKTGSETQYF. Variable domain in full (rest from reference TRBV29-1 and TRBJ2-5): SAVISQKPSRDICQRGTSLTIQCQVDSQVTMMFWYRQQPGQSLTLIATANQGSEATYESGFVIDKFPISRPNLTFSTLTVSNMSPEDSSIYLCSEKTGSETQYFGPGTRLLVL.

This clonotype was seen a handful of times. The chain combines TRBV29-1 with TRBJ1-2; D gene ambiguous. Germline CDR1 SQVTM, CDR2 ANQGSEA. Deletions cut 6 bases from V and 5 bases from J, with 16 bases between. The CDR3 loop spans 13 amino acids. Here the CDR3 reads CSVNPGSSYGYTF. For the CDR3, the DNA is TGCAGCGTGAACCCGGGTTCTTCATATGGCTACACCTTC.

This chain connects TRBV7-2 to TRBJ1-2; D is unclear. CDR1 SGHTA and CDR2 FQGNSA come from the germline V gene. The CDR3 runs to 12 residues. V lost 2 bases and J 8 bases, leaving 9 bases between the germline ends. CDR3: CASSLFAAGYTF. The CDR3 region has the DNA TGTGCCAGCAGCTTATTTGCGGCCGGCTACACCTTC.

This clonotype appeared a few times. The chain uses TRBV5-1 and TRBJ2-1; 7 bases line up with TRBD2. V trimming: 7 bases; J trimming: 6 bases; junction bases outside the gene matches: 7. CDR1 is SGHRS and CDR2 is YFSETQ in the germline V gene. The CDR3 contains 13 residues. The CDR3 region is CASFGGFGNEQFF. CDR3 DNA sequence: TGCGCCAGCTTCGGGGGGTTTGGCAATGAGCAGTTCTTC.

The chain has TRBV20-1 and TRBJ2-1; D gene uncertain. Germline-derived CDR1 and CDR2 are DFQATT and SNEGSKA (reference sequence). The CDR3 has 13 amino acids. V lost 0 bases and J 6 bases, leaving 9 bases between the germline ends. The CDR3 loop reads CSARDKDGNEQFF. In DNA, the CDR3 is TGCAGTGCTAGAGATAAGGACGGCAATGAGCAGTTCTTC.

The rearrangement joins TRBV28 to TRBJ1-5, with a possible D match to TRBD1 (5 bases). Germline V gives CDR1 MDHEN, CDR2 SYDVKM. This CDR3 contains 14 residues. V lost 6 bases and J 1 base, leaving 10 bases between the germline ends. CDR3 sequence: CASRYRLSNQPQHF. DNA for the CDR3: TGTGCCAGCAGGTACAGGTTGAGCAATCAGCCCCAGCATTTT.

The chain combines TRBV6-1 with TRBJ1-6, with TRBD1 identical over 9 bases. CDR1 is MNHNS and CDR2 is SASEGT in the germline V gene. The CDR3 length is 19 residues. Losses at the gene ends were 1 base for V and 0 bases for J; bases not matched to a gene: 7. In nucleotides, the CDR3 is TGTGCCAGCAGTGAAGAGGGACAGGGAGGGTACTCCTATAATTCACCCCTCCACTTT. This codes for CASSEEGQGGYSYNSPLHF.

In its sample, this clonotype was seen a few times. The rearrangement uses TRBV20-1 and TRBJ2-1; the D gene is possibly TRBD2 (6 bases). V lost 2 bases and J lost 12, with 17 bases in between. This CDR3 region has 13 residues. Germline values: CDR1 DFQATT, CDR2 SNEGSKA (reference sequence). Here the CDR3 reads CSARQGTSGRQFF. Written as DNA, the CDR3 is TGCAGTGCTAGACAAGGGACTTCGGGGAGGCAGTTCTTC.